The 7 T cell receptor beta chains in this list originate from one sample, sequenced in a study of blood T cell repertoires in COVID-19. Measured with immunoSEQ multiplex PCR; TCRdb has only the in-frame clones, and not every one. Among around 330,000 clones listed, around nine tenths were seen once. Sequencing was performed on PBMCs or T cells enriched from blood (not recorded which). The source of these receptors is a man in his sixties who had recovered from COVID-19.

CDR3 coding DNA: TGTGCCAGCTCCCTCAGCGGGACGACGAACACCGGGGAGCTGTTTTTT. Translation gives CASSLSGTTNTGELFF. J is TRBJ2-2 and V is TRBV18; TRBD2 matches at 7 bases. Germline V lookup: CDR1 KGHSH, CDR2 LQKENI. The CDR3 has 16 residues. V lost 6 bases, J lost 0 bases, and 7 bases stayed unmatched.

This clone was detected a few times. The CDR3 loop reads CASLHRGTDTQYF. CDR3 DNA sequence: TGTGCCAGTCTACACAGGGGAACAGATACGCAGTATTTT. This chain links TRBV5-4 with TRBJ2-3, with TRBD1 matching 7 bases. The CDR3 covers 13 residues. Unmatched junction bases numbered 6, after V lost 8 bases and J lost 3 bases. The germline V gene encodes CDR1 SGHNT and CDR2 YYREEE (reference sequence).

This chain links TRBV7-8 with TRBJ1-5; D is uncertain. CDR1 is SGHVS and CDR2 is FQNEAQ in the germline V gene. The V end lost 5 bases, the J end lost 5 bases, and 13 bases lay between the germline ends. This CDR3 spans 14 amino acids. CDR3 in DNA: TGTGCCAGCAGCCCCGGACGAGCGGATCAGCCCCAGCATTTT. It specifies CASSPGRADQPQHF.

The rearrangement joins TRBV5-4 to TRBJ2-5, with 9 bases identical to TRBD1. The CDR3 spans 14 residues. Germline values: CDR1 SGHNT, CDR2 YYREEE (reference sequence). The trim removed 4 bases at V and 5 bases at J, leaving 6 bases unmatched. The CDR3 nucleotides are TGTGCCAGCAGCATAACAGGGGGCGCGGAGACCCAGTACTTC. It translates to CASSITGGAETQYF.

The chain links TRBV15 to TRBJ1-4, with 7 positions matching TRBD1. This CDR3 contains 15 residues. Germline V gene lookup returns CDR1 LNHNV and CDR2 YYDKDF (reference sequence). V gave up 5 bases and J gave up 3 bases; unmatched junction bases: 6. DNA for the CDR3: TGTGCCACCAGCCCTCGACAGGGTTCTAATGAAAAACTGTTTTTT. It codes for CATSPRQGSNEKLFF.

The chain joins TRBV10-1 to TRBJ2-3, with 10 bases matching TRBD2. CDR1 is WNHNN, CDR2 SYGVQD, per germline (reference sequence). CDR3 size: 18 residues. After removal of 6 bases from V and 1 base from J, the junction contained 13 bases not matched to a gene. The CDR3 region is CASSDSQGTSVRTDTQYF. CDR3 nucleotide sequence: TGCGCCAGCAGCGACAGCCAAGGGACTAGCGTACGCACAGATACGCAGTATTTT.

The V and J genes are TRBV3-1 (or the pseudogene TRBV3-2) and TRBJ1-6, with D maybe TRBD1 (5 bases). V was shortened by 1 base and J by 4 bases, with 29 bases between the two germline ends. This CDR3 region has 22 residues. Germline-derived CDR1 and CDR2 are LGHDT and YNNKEL (reference sequence). The CDR3 DNA follows: TGTGCCAGCAGCCAAGTGGGGCATCAGGTAACCTTCCAAGGCGCATATAATTCACCCCTCCACTTT. It codes for CASSQVGHQVTFQGAYNSPLHF.